The entry below gives a single T cell receptor beta chain sequence along with its context. Its antigen is unidentified. This sample was taken from a study of post-analysis software for immune sequencing data. Looking at the study overall: The courses of disease that were included comprised relapsing-remitting, secondary progressive and progressive-relapsing multiple sclerosis. General observations from the study: Multiple sclerosis was associated with a significant reduction in normalized Chao1 diversity relative to controls. The F measure placed samples prepared in the same batch into strongly shared clusters. Comparison of patients with controls showed five TRBV segments more frequent in patients, TRBV5-6, TRBV5-1 and TRBV20-1 among them.

The CDR3 totals 14 residues. V lost 2 bases and J 5 bases, leaving 10 bases between the germline ends. Unique molecular identifiers had been added to the TCR beta cDNA libraries. T cells numbering roughly 1 to 11 million yielded cDNA molecules that totaled around 500,000. MiXCR, applied by TCRdb to the PCR reads, yields one record per CDR3 protein. The sample yields about 430,000 distinct CDR3 sequences, less than 40% seen once. The V gene is TRBV12-3 or TRBV12-4, the J gene TRBJ2-1; tentatively, D is TRBD1 (5 bases). The specimen was blood. The sequence was collected from a girl between 2 and 10 years old with multiple sclerosis. The CDR3 sequence is CASSLTQAHNEQFF. CDR3 nucleotide sequence: TGTGCCAGCAGTTTAACACAGGCTCACAATGAGCAGTTCTTC.